Given below is one T cell receptor beta chain in context. The sample belongs to a study of shared clonotypes between healthy human individuals. There were only Caucasian adults among the donors, and all lived in Nashville, Tennessee. Trimming removed 1 base from V and 0 bases from J, with 13 bases in between. The CDR3 is made up of 16 amino acids. CDR1 and CDR2 from the germline V gene are MDHEN and SYDVKM. Libraries were prepared by immunoSEQ multiplex PCR; TCRdb keeps only in-frame clonotypes and omits some of them. The table lists some 2,500,000 clones, less than 95% of them singletons. The sequenced sample was naive CD4+ T cells from PBMCs. Subset denoted: CD45RA+ positively selected. This sequence was found in a man aged 18 to 29 in good health. Some clones in this sample may be carry-over from other donors' samples. This chain joins TRBV28 and TRBJ2-7; the D is unclear. The CDR3 loop reads CASSLFPHKSSYEQYF. The DNA of the CDR3 is TGTGCCAGCAGTTTATTCCCCCACAAGAGCTCCTACGAGCAGTACTTC.